Below are 16 T cell receptor beta chains sequenced from a single sample in a study of T cell repertoires in cytomegalovirus infection. TCRdb itself ran the reads through MiXCR, one entry per CDR3 protein. The profile covers just over 150,000 distinct CDR3 sequences, with around 24% appearing a single time and about a tenth taken by the ten largest. Sequenced: PBMCs. The receptors were gathered from a human donor in good health (CMV status not recorded). Some clones in this sample may be carry-over from other donors' samples.

The rearrangement links TRBV28 to TRBJ2-1, with D perhaps matching TRBD1 (5 bases). The V end lost 4 bases, the J end lost 10 bases, and 8 bases lay between the germline ends. From germline, CDR1 is MDHEN and CDR2 SYDVKM. This CDR3 has 11 residues. The CDR3 loop is CASSWGWEQFF. CDR3 sequence (DNA): TGTGCCAGCAGTTGGGGCTGGGAGCAGTTCTTC.

The CDR3 DNA is TGCAGTGCTAGAGATCCGACAGGGACCCCCTACGAGCAGTACTTC. It yields the protein CSARDPTGTPYEQYF. The V call is TRBV20-1, the J call TRBJ2-7, with TRBD1 matching over 7 bases. CDR1 is DFQATT and CDR2 is SNEGSKA in the germline V gene (reference sequence). The CDR3 is 15 residues long. The V segment lost 0 bases and the J segment 2 bases; nucleotides outside the gene matches: 7.

This clonotype appeared many times. This chain links TRBV7-6 with TRBJ2-3; D might be TRBD1 or TRBD2, each matching 6 bases. The CDR3 extends over 15 amino acids. V was shortened by 2 bases and J by 2 bases, with 11 bases between the two germline ends. Germline V gene lookup returns CDR1 SGHVS and CDR2 FNYEAQ. The CDR3 spells CASSLLSGATDTQYF. CDR3 nucleotides: TGTGCCAGCAGCTTATTGTCGGGGGCCACAGATACGCAGTATTTT.

This clonotype was seen repeatedly, ten times or more. The chain carries TRBV12-3 or TRBV12-4 and TRBJ1-5, with D possibly being TRBD1 (5 bases). V dropped 5 bases and J dropped 4 bases, with 18 bases sitting between them. There are 16 residues in the CDR3. The CDR3 DNA reads TGTGCCAGCAGTCCACATTCCAGGGAGGCTAATCAGCCCCAGCATTTT. Amino acid sequence: CASSPHSREANQPQHF.

This clonotype was seen repeatedly, ten times or more. The V gene is TRBV7-2, the J gene TRBJ1-4, with D possibly matching TRBD1 (5 bases). The CDR3 is 16 residues long. The germline V gene encodes CDR1 SGHTA and CDR2 FQGNSA. V dropped 1 base and J dropped 0 bases, with 9 bases sitting between them. CDR3 sequence: CASSLEGTATNEKLFF. Here the CDR3 DNA reads TGTGCCAGCAGCTTAGAAGGGACGGCAACTAATGAAAAACTGTTTTTT.

This clonotype was counted between two and nine times. The chain joins TRBV14 to TRBJ2-5; 11 bases fit TRBD2. The length of the CDR3 is 18 residues. Germline V CDR1 and CDR2: SGHDN, FVKESK. With V trimmed by 1 base and J by 4 bases, 11 bases remained unmatched. The CDR3: CASSQGPSGTSGRETQYF. For the CDR3, the DNA is TGTGCCAGCAGCCAAGGACCCTCAGGGACTAGCGGTAGAGAGACCCAGTACTTC.

This clonotype was recorded a few times. CDR3 nucleotides: TGTGCCAGCAGTCCCGGGGGTTCCTACAATGAGCAGTTCTTC. Protein: CASSPGGSYNEQFF. The chain joins TRBV27 to TRBJ2-1, with D tentatively TRBD2 (6 bases). From germline, CDR1 is MNHEY and CDR2 SMNVEV (reference sequence). Between the trimmed V and J ends, which lost 5 bases and 1 base, there was a span of 9 bases. This CDR3 has 14 amino acids.

This clonotype was observed a handful of times. The rearrangement links TRBV12-3 or TRBV12-4 to TRBJ1-2; TRBD1 is a possible D gene (5 bases). V lost 5 bases and J 2 bases, leaving 12 bases between the germline ends. The CDR3 has 14 amino acids. The CDR3 here is CASSAPTANYGYTF. DNA of the CDR3: TGTGCCAGCAGTGCTCCGACAGCCAACTATGGCTACACCTTC.

The chain carries TRBV28 and TRBJ1-5; D not resolved. The CDR3 loop spans 16 amino acids. Germline V lookup: CDR1 MDHEN, CDR2 SYDVKM. Trimming removed 2 bases from V and 2 bases from J, with 13 bases in between. The CDR3 coding sequence is TGTGCCAGCAGTTTAGAGGGCCCTGGGGGCAATCAGCCCCAGCATTTT. It is translated as CASSLEGPGGNQPQHF.

The rearrangement uses TRBV11-2 and TRBJ2-7; 8 bases are a match to TRBD1. With 1 base clipped from V and 2 bases from J, the junction kept 1 base outside the gene matches. The CDR3 is 14 amino acids. Per germline, CDR1 SGHAT and CDR2 FQNNGV. The CDR3 sequence is CASSLGDRTYEQYF. For the CDR3, the DNA is TGTGCCAGCAGCTTAGGGGACAGGACCTACGAGCAGTACTTC.

This chain connects TRBV19 to TRBJ1-1; 7 nucleotides line up with TRBD1. V dropped 10 bases and J dropped 7; count of bases not matched to a gene: 9. The CDR3 contains 12 residues. The germline V gene has CDR1 LNHDA and CDR2 SQIVND (reference sequence). The CDR3 spells CATRDSAFEAFF. The CDR3 nucleotides read TGTGCCACCAGGGACAGCGCCTTTGAAGCTTTCTTT.

The table lists this clonotype with many counts. Mismatch with germline at one junction end may stem from a read error. The chain uses TRBV7-7 and TRBJ2-7, with TRBD1 as a possible D gene (6 bases). The V gene's germline CDR1 is SSHAT and CDR2 FNYEAQ (reference sequence). The CDR3 has 14 amino acids. For the CDR3, the DNA is TGTGCTAGCAGCTTATCCAGGGGAAGTTCCGAGCAGTACTTC. It specifies CASSLSRGSSEQYF.

The gene calls are TRBV6-5 and TRBJ2-3; TRBD2 matches 8 bases. The length of the CDR3 is 14 residues. Germline V lookup: CDR1 MNHEY, CDR2 SVGAGI. Trimming took 7 bases from V and 5 from J; bases not matched to a gene: 8. The CDR3 coding sequence is TGTGCCAGCAAAGCGGGAGACTTTGGAGATACGCAGTATTTT. Translated: CASKAGDFGDTQYF.

The chain recombines TRBV20-1 with TRBJ2-6, with 15 bases aligning to TRBD2. Trimming took 5 bases from V and 0 from J; bases not matched to a gene: 5. The CDR3 has 18 amino acids. From germline, CDR1 is DFQATT and CDR2 SNEGSKA (reference sequence). This CDR3 is CSASPGLAGGSGANVLTF. CDR3 in DNA: TGCAGTGCTTCCCCGGGACTAGCGGGGGGCTCTGGGGCCAACGTCCTGACTTTC.

This clonotype was found a few times. In DNA, the CDR3 is TGTGCCAGCAGTACAGGGGCCAATCAGCCCCAGCATTTT. Translation gives CASSTGANQPQHF. The chain employs TRBV12-3 or TRBV12-4 and TRBJ1-5, with 7 bases that match TRBD1. The CDR3 consists of 13 residues. J was trimmed by 3 bases and V by 5 bases; bases with no gene match: 1.

The chain joins TRBV14 to TRBJ2-3, with D possibly TRBD2 on 6 matching bases. V was cut by 4 bases and J by 5 bases, with 16 bases left in between. Germline-derived CDR1 and CDR2 are SGHDN and FVKESK. This CDR3 contains 15 residues. CDR3: CASSPLGEDKDTQYF. The CDR3, as DNA: TGTGCCAGCAGCCCACTTGGGGAGGATAAAGATACGCAGTATTTT.